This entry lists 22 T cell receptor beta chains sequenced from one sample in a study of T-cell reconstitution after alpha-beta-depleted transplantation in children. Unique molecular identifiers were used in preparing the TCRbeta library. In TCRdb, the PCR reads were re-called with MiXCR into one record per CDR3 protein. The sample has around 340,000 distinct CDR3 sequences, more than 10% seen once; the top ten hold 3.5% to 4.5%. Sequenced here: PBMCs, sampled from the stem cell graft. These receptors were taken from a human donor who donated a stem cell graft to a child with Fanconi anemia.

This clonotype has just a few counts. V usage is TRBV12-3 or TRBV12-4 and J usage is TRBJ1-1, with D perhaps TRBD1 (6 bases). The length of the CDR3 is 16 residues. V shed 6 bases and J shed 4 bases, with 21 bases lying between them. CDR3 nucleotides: TGTGCCAGCAGAAGGGGGGCATCCCGGGGTTTCACTGAAGCTTTCTTT. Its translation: CASRRGASRGFTEAFF.

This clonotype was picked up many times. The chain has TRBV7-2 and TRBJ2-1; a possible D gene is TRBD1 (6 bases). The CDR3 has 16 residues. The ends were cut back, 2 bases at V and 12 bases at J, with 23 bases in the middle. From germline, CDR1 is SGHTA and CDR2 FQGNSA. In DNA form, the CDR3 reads TGTGCCAGCAGCTTATCCGGCCAGGGGCAACGCGTCACGCAGTTCTTC. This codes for CASSLSGQGQRVTQFF.

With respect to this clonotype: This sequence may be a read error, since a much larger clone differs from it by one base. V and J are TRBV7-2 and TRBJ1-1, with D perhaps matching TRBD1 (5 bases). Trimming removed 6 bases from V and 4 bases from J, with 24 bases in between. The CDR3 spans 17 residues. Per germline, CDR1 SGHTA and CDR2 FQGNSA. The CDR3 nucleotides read TGTGCCAGCAGTCTCATTTTTCAAGGGTTTGGGGGCACTGAAGCTTTCTTT. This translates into CASSLIFQGFGGTEAFF.

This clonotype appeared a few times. The CDR3: CASSLGQGGSNEQFF. In DNA, the CDR3 is TGTGCCAGCAGCTTGGGACAGGGGGGAAGTAATGAGCAGTTCTTC. This rearrangement joins TRBV11-2 to TRBJ2-1; TRBD1 matches 11 bases. Germline V lookup: CDR1 SGHAT, CDR2 FQNNGV. Trimming took 3 bases from V and 7 from J; bases not matched to a gene: 5. This CDR3 spans 15 amino acids.

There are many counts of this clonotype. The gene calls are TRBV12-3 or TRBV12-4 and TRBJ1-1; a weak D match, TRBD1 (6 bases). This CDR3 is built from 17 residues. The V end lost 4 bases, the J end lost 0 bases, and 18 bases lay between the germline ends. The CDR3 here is CASSSDLKRQVNTEAFF. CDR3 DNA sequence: TGTGCCAGCAGTTCGGACCTCAAGCGACAGGTGAACACTGAAGCTTTCTTT.

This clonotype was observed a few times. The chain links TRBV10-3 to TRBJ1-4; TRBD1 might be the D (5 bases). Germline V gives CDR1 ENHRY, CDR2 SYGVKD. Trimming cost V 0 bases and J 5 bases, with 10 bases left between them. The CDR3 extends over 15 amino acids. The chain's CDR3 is CAISESSSGNEKLFF. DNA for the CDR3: TGTGCCATCAGTGAGTCAAGCTCAGGGAATGAAAAACTGTTTTTT.

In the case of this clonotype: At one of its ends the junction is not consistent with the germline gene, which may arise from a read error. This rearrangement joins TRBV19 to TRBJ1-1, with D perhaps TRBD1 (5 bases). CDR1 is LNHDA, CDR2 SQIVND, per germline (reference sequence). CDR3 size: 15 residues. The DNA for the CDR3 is TGTGCCAGTTCAACCCGGGGCGCGGCTAACAGTGAAGCTTTCTTT. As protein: CASSTRGAANSEAFF.

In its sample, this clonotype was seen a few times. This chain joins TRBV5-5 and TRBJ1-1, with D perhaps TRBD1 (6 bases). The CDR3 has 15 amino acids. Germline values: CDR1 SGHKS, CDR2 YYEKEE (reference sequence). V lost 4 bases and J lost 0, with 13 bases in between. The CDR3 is CASSNGQLVNTEAFF. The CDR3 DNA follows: TGTGCCAGCAGCAATGGACAGCTCGTGAACACTGAAGCTTTCTTT.

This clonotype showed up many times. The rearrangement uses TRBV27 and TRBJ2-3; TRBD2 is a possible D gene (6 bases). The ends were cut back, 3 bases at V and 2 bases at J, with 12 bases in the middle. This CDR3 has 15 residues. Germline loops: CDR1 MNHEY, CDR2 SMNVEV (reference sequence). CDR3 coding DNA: TGTGCCAGCAGTTTTCGGGGGAAGGACACAGATACGCAGTATTTT. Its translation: CASSFRGKDTDTQYF.

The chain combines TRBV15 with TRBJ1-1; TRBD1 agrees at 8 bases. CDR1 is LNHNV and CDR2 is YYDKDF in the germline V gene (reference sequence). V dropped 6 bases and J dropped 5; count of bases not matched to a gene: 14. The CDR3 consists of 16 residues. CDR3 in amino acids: CATRPTGDEVWTEAFF. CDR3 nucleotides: TGTGCCACCAGACCGACAGGGGATGAGGTTTGGACTGAAGCTTTCTTT.

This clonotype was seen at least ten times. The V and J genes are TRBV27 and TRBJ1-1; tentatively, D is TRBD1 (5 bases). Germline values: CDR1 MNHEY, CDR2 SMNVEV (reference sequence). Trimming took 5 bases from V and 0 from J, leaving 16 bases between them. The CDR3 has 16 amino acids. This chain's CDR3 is CASSQPGGTMNTEAFF. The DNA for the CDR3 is TGTGCCAGCAGTCAACCTGGGGGGACTATGAACACTGAAGCTTTCTTT.

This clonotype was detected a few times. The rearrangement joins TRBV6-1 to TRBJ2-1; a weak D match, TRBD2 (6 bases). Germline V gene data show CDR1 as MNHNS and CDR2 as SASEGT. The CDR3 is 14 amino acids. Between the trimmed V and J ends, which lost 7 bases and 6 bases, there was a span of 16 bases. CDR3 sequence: CASTRDDYRNEQFF. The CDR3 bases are TGTGCCAGCACGCGGGACGACTATCGCAATGAGCAGTTCTTC.

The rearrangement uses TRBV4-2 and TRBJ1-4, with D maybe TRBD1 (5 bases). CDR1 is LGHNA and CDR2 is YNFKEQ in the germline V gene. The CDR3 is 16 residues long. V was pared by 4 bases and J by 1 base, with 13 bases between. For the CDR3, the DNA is TGTGCCAGCAGCCCGAAGGTGGGGGGAACTAATGAAAAACTGTTTTTT. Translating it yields CASSPKVGGTNEKLFF.

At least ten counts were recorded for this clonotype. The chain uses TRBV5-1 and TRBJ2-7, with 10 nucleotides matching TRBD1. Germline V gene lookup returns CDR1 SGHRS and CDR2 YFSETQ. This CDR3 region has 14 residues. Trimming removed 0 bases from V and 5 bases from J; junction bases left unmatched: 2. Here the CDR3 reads CASSLEGTGDEQYF. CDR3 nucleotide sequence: TGCGCCAGCAGCTTGGAGGGGACAGGGGACGAGCAGTACTTC. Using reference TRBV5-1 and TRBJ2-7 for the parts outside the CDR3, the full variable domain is KAGVTQTPRYLIKTRGQQVTLSCSPISGHRSVSWYQQTPGQGLQFLFEYFSETQRNKGNFPGRFSGRQFSNSRSEMNVSTLELGDSALYLCASSLEGTGDEQYFGPGTRLTVT.

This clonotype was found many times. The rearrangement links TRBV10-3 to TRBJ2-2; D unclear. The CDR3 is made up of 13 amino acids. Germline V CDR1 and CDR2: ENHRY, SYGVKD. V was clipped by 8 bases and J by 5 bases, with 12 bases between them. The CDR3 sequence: CAIRVGFTGELFF. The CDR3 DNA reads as TGTGCCATCCGCGTCGGGTTTACCGGGGAGCTGTTTTTT.

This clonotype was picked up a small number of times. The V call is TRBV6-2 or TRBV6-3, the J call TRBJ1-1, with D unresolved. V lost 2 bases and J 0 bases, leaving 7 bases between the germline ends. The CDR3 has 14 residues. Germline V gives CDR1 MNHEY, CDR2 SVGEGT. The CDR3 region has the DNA TGTGCCAGCAGTTACCAAGGGATGAACACTGAAGCTTTCTTT. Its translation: CASSYQGMNTEAFF.

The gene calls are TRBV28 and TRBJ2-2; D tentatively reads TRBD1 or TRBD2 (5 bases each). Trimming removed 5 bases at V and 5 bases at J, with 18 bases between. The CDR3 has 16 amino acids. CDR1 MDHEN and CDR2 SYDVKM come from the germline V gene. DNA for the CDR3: TGTGCCAGCAGTAAATTCGCAGGGACCCAAACCGGGGAGCTGTTTTTT. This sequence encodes CASSKFAGTQTGELFF.

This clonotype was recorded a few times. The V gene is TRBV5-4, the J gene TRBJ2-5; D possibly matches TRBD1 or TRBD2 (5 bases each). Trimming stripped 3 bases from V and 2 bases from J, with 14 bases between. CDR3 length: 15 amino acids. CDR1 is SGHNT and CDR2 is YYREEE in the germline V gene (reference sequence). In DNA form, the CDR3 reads TGTGCCAGCAGCTACGGGACCGTCCCGCAAGAGACCCAGTACTTC. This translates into CASSYGTVPQETQYF. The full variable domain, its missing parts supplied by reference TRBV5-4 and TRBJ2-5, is ETGVTQSPTHLIKTRGQQVTLRCSSQSGHNTVSWYQQALGQGPQFIFQYYREEENGRGNFPPRFSGLQFPNYSSELNVNALELDDSALYLCASSYGTVPQETQYFGPGTRLLVL.

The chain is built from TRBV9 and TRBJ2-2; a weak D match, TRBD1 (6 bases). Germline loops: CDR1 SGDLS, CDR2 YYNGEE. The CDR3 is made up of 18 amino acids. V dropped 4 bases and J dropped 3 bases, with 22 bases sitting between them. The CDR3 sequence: CASSTSPGHPMDTGELFF. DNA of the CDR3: TGTGCCAGCAGCACCTCCCCGGGACACCCCATGGACACCGGGGAGCTGTTTTTT.

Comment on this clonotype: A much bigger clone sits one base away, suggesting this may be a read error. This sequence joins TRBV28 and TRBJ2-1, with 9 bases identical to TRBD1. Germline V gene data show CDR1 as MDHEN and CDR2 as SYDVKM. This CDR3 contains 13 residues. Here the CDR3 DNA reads TGTGTCAGCATACAGGGGGCGCGGAATGAGCAGTTCTTC. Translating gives CVSIQGARNEQFF. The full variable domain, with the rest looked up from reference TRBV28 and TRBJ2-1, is DVKVTQSSRYLVKRTGEKVFLECVQDMDHENMFWYRQDPGLGLRLIYFSYDVKMKEKGDIPEGYSVSREKKERFSLILESASTNQTSMYLCVSIQGARNEQFFGPGTRLTVL.

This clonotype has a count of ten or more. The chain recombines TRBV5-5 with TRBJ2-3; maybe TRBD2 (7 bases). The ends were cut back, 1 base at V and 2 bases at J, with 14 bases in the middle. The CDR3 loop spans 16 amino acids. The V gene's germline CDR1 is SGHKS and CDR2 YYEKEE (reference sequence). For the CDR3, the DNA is TGTGCCAGCAGCTTGCGGCGGGGGCGCGACACAGATACGCAGTATTTT. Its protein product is CASSLRRGRDTDTQYF.

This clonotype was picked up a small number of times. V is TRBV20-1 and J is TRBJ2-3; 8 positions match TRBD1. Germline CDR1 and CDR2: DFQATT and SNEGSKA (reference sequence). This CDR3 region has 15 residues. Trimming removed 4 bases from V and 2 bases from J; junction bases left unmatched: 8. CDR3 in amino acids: CSAKPGQAFTDTQYF. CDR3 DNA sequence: TGCAGTGCTAAACCGGGACAGGCCTTCACAGATACGCAGTATTTT.